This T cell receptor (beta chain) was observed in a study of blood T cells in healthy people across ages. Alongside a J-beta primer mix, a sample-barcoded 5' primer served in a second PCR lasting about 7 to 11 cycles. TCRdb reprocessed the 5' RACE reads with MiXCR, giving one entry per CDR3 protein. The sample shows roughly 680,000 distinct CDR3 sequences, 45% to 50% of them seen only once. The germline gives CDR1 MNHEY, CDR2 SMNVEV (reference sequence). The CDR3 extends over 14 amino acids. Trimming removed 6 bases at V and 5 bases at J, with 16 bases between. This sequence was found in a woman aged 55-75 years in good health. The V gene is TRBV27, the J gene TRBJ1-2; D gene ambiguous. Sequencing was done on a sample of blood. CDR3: CASRSQGRTYGYTF. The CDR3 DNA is TGTGCCAGCAGATCACAAGGGCGAACATATGGCTACACCTTC.